This T cell receptor beta chain stems from a study of blood T cell repertoires in COVID-19. Study-wide context: Nucleic acid was either cDNA or gDNA, and it came from T cells, B-cell-depleted T cells, or PBMCs.

Sequenced by immunoSEQ multiplex PCR; TCRdb stores in-frame clones only, minus some. Of about 250,000 clones listed, 86% are singletons. V gave up 5 bases and J gave up 2 bases; unmatched junction bases: 2. The CDR3 has 13 residues. Germline V gives CDR1 ENHRY, CDR2 SYGVKD. This receptor was identified in a woman older than 75 with COVID-19, enrolled during active disease. Sequenced material: peripheral blood. The chain is built from TRBV10-3 and TRBJ2-7, with 8 bases that match TRBD1. The CDR3 here is CAISRQGTYEQYF. The CDR3, as DNA: TGTGCCATCAGTAGACAGGGGACCTACGAGCAGTACTTC.